The clone carrying this T cell receptor (beta chain) was observed a few times. Its cognate antigen is unknown. The data stem from a study of cytomegalovirus exposure and HLA in healthy donors. Study results and caveats: A later analysis found TCR association rates differed by HLA locus, highest for DRB1 and lowest for HLA-C.

Germline V gene lookup returns CDR1 MNHNS and CDR2 SASEGT. CDR3 length: 15 residues. Trimming removed 1 base at V and 2 bases at J, with 11 bases between. Both 60 Vbeta primers and 13 Jbeta primers went into the PCR. Assay used: immunoSEQ multiplex PCR; TCRdb lists only in-frame clones, some missing. The data hold over 90,000 clones, with approximately 75% observed a single time. This sequence joins TRBV6-1 and TRBJ1-1, with unresolved D. The source material was PBMCs. The sequence was obtained from a female donor in good health and CMV-seropositive. The CDR3 is CASSEVYRENTEAFF. Written as DNA, the CDR3 is TGTGCCAGCAGTGAAGTCTACCGGGAAAACACTGAAGCTTTCTTT.